This T cell receptor beta chain was profiled in a study of shared clonotypes between healthy human individuals. On the study more broadly: Ranging from 18 to 49 in age, donors were a couple of women and a few men. Three CD4 naive, three CD4 memory, two CD8 naive and one CD8 memory plate were used per donor. Study-wide findings and caveats: Lower generation probabilities were found for non-shared clonotypes than for those shared by all four donors.

This CDR3 region has 15 residues. V shed 3 bases and J 4 bases; nucleotides not matched to a gene: 10. Germline CDR1 reads SGHRS; CDR2 reads YFSETQ. Several immunoSEQ plates received, in even portions, the genomic DNA of each subset. Using immunoSEQ multiplex PCR, the repertoire was profiled, and TCRdb retains in-frame clones only, with some absent. The sample shows 550,000 to 850,000 clones, under 80% of them seen only once. In the case of this clone: The antigen is undetermined.

This clonotype was sampled from a woman younger than 45 in good health. The chain is built from TRBV5-1 and TRBJ2-7; TRBD2 matches at 7 bases. The sequencing sample was made of memory CD4+ T cells sorted from blood. The subset here: CD45RA-negative fraction. The chain's CDR3 is CASSWLAGVNYEQYF. The CDR3 bases are TGCGCCAGCAGCTGGTTAGCGGGTGTAAATTACGAGCAGTACTTC.